The 30 T cell receptor beta chains presented below share a single source sample, sequenced in a study of cytomegalovirus exposure and HLA in healthy donors. In the PCR, 60 Vbeta and 13 Jbeta primers were used. TCRdb keeps only in-frame clones here, not all; method: immunoSEQ multiplex PCR. The data contain 120,000 or so clones, about 80% of them singletons. Specimen: PBMCs. The source of these receptors is a man aged 18 to 29 in good health and CMV-seronegative.

The gene calls are TRBV5-1 and TRBJ2-7; D might be TRBD2 (6 bases). The germline V gene has CDR1 SGHRS and CDR2 YFSETQ. This CDR3 is 15 amino acids long. V lost 4 bases and J lost 0, with 14 bases in between. CDR3 sequence reads: CASSDYPGSSYEQYF. The CDR3 DNA is TGCGCCAGCAGCGATTATCCCGGGAGCTCCTACGAGCAGTACTTC. Filled out from reference TRBV5-1 and TRBJ2-7, the complete variable domain reads KAGVTQTPRYLIKTRGQQVTLSCSPISGHRSVSWYQQTPGQGLQFLFEYFSETQRNKGNFPGRFSGRQFSNSRSEMNVSTLELGDSALYLCASSDYPGSSYEQYFGPGTRLTVT.

The V and J genes are TRBV7-6 and TRBJ1-1; D is uncertain. Germline assignment: CDR1 SGHVS and CDR2 FNYEAQ. CDR3 size: 13 residues. V was clipped by 3 bases and J by 0 bases, with 5 bases between them. Here the CDR3 reads CASSFKLNTEAFF. The CDR3 DNA reads TGTGCCAGCAGCTTTAAATTGAACACTGAAGCTTTCTTT.

The chain is built from TRBV25-1 and TRBJ2-2; 12 nucleotides align to TRBD2. This CDR3 comprises 16 residues. Per the germline V gene, CDR1 is MGHDK and CDR2 is SYGVNS. With V trimmed by 5 bases and J by 2 bases, 3 bases remained unmatched. The CDR3 sequence is CASSPLAGGNTGELFF. The CDR3 nucleotides read TGTGCCAGCAGTCCACTAGCGGGGGGAAACACCGGGGAGCTGTTTTTT.

The gene calls are TRBV7-2 and TRBJ1-2; 7 bases fit TRBD1. With V trimmed by 4 bases and J by 3 bases, 5 bases remained unmatched. This CDR3 has 14 residues. Germline V gene data show CDR1 as SGHTA and CDR2 as FQGNSA. The CDR3 nucleotides are TGTGCCAGCAGCTCCAGACAGGGAGACTATGGCTACACCTTC. Its translation: CASSSRQGDYGYTF.

The rearrangement joins TRBV15 to TRBJ2-7; 8 positions agree with TRBD1. CDR1 and CDR2 (germline): LNHNV, YYDKDF (reference sequence). V lost 1 base to trimming and J lost 5 bases; unmatched junction nucleotides: 7. The CDR3 is 15 residues long. The CDR3: CATSRGATGDNEQYF. In DNA form, the CDR3 reads TGTGCCACCAGCAGAGGAGCGACAGGGGACAACGAGCAGTACTTC.

The CDR3 reads CASSLVTSLYGYTF. The CDR3 nucleotides read TGTGCCAGCAGCTTAGTGACAAGCCTCTATGGCTACACCTTC. V and J are TRBV7-9 and TRBJ1-2; D is undetermined. V lost 1 base and J lost 4, with 10 bases in between. Germline V gene sequence: CDR1 SEHNR, CDR2 FQNEAQ (reference sequence). CDR3 length: 14 amino acids.

The V and J genes are TRBV11-2 and TRBJ2-3; tentative D call: TRBD2 (6 bases). V lost 8 bases to trimming and J lost 3 bases, with 15 bases between them. This CDR3 contains 14 residues. The germline CDR1 and CDR2 sequences are SGHAT and FQNNGV. The CDR3 protein is CASGQRAITDTQYF. The DNA of the CDR3 is TGTGCCAGCGGGCAGCGGGCAATAACAGATACGCAGTATTTT.

The rearrangement uses TRBV15 and TRBJ2-3; a possible D gene is TRBD2 (6 bases). The V end lost 0 bases, the J end lost 1 base, and 8 bases lay between the germline ends. The CDR3 is made up of 15 amino acids. From germline, CDR1 is LNHNV and CDR2 YYDKDF (reference sequence). CDR3 sequence reads: CATSRDSGGTDTQYF. CDR3 bases: TGTGCCACCAGCAGAGACTCGGGGGGCACAGATACGCAGTATTTT.

This rearrangement joins TRBV15 to TRBJ2-7; D is perhaps TRBD2 (7 bases). Germline-derived CDR1 and CDR2 are LNHNV and YYDKDF (reference sequence). Trimming left V 0 bases short and J 5 bases short, with 20 bases between. The CDR3 is made up of 17 amino acids. This CDR3 reads CATSRDGLHTGGDEQYF. The CDR3 DNA reads as TGTGCCACCAGCAGAGATGGACTCCATACGGGGGGCGACGAGCAGTACTTC.

The V gene is TRBV10-1, the J gene TRBJ2-7; D might be TRBD1 (6 bases). CDR1 WNHNN and CDR2 SYGVQD come from the germline V gene (reference sequence). Trimming shortened V by 3 bases and J by 9 bases, and 15 bases separated the two germline ends. The CDR3 runs to 13 residues. The chain's CDR3 is CASSERIRGWQYF. The CDR3 bases are TGCGCCAGCAGTGAAAGAATTAGGGGGTGGCAGTACTTC.

The chain combines TRBV7-2 with TRBJ1-4; D possibly corresponds to TRBD1 (6 bases). The length of the CDR3 is 12 residues. Per germline, CDR1 SGHTA and CDR2 FQGNSA. V gave up 5 bases and J gave up 7 bases, with 8 bases separating them. The DNA of the CDR3 is TGTGCCAGCAGCCCGGACAGTGAAAAACTGTTTTTT. This codes for CASSPDSEKLFF. Full variable domain (remainder filled in from reference TRBV7-2 and TRBJ1-4): GAGVSQSPSNKVTEKGKDVELRCDPISGHTALYWYRQSLGQGLEFLIYFQGNSAPDKSGLPSDRFSAERTGGSVSTLTIQRTQQEDSAVYLCASSPDSEKLFFGSGTQLSVL.

The chain recombines TRBV29-1 with TRBJ1-2, with D possibly being TRBD1 (6 bases). With 7 bases removed from V and 5 bases from J, the gap between germline ends came to 14 bases. The germline gives CDR1 SQVTM, CDR2 ANQGSEA. The CDR3 covers 12 residues. CDR3 coding DNA: TGCAGCGGTGTGACAGGTGAATATGGCTACACCTTC. It codes for CSGVTGEYGYTF.

The chain employs TRBV2 and TRBJ2-5; D not certain. There are 14 residues in the CDR3. In germline, CDR1 is SNHLY, CDR2 FYNNEI. V lost 3 bases, J lost 0 bases, and 8 bases lay in between. The CDR3 nucleotides read TGTGCCAGCAGTGAGCAACAGAACCAAGAGACCCAGTACTTC. The encoded protein is CASSEQQNQETQYF. The full variable domain, with the rest looked up from reference TRBV2 and TRBJ2-5, is EPEVTQTPSHQVTQMGQEVILRCVPISNHLYFYWYRQILGQKVEFLVSFYNNEISEKSEIFDDQFSVERPDGSNFTLKIRSTKLEDSAMYFCASSEQQNQETQYFGPGTRLLVL.

The gene calls are TRBV10-3 and TRBJ2-1, with D possibly being TRBD2 (6 bases). Germline V gives CDR1 ENHRY, CDR2 SYGVKD. Trimming pared 7 bases from V and 7 bases from J, leaving 11 bases between. The CDR3 consists of 12 residues. CDR3 amino acids: CAIMGLANEQFF. CDR3 nucleotide sequence: TGTGCCATCATGGGACTCGCGAATGAGCAGTTCTTC.

V gene TRBV2 combines with J gene TRBJ2-7; 9 positions agree with TRBD2. Germline CDR1 and CDR2: SNHLY and FYNNEI. With 0 bases clipped from V and 1 base from J, the junction kept 7 bases outside the gene matches. This CDR3 spans 17 amino acids. CDR3 protein: CASSEALLAGLSYEQYF. The CDR3 DNA reads as TGTGCCAGCAGTGAAGCGCTTCTAGCGGGGCTTTCCTACGAGCAGTACTTC.

The chain joins TRBV7-2 to TRBJ2-5; perhaps TRBD2 as D (5 bases). Trimming took off 5 bases at V and 5 bases at J, with 12 bases between the two ends. CDR1 is SGHTA and CDR2 is FQGNSA in the germline V gene. This CDR3 region has 13 residues. The DNA for the CDR3 is TGTGCCAGCAGCCCGCGGGTCGTGGAGACCCAGTACTTC. Its translation: CASSPRVVETQYF.

V is TRBV7-8 and J is TRBJ2-3, with D maybe TRBD2 (7 bases). CDR1 is SGHVS and CDR2 is FQNEAQ in the germline V gene. This CDR3 comprises 16 residues. Trimming stripped 2 bases from V and 4 bases from J, with 16 bases between. The CDR3 here is CASSLNGGARADTQYF. Here the CDR3 DNA reads TGTGCCAGCAGCTTAAATGGGGGGGCTAGGGCAGATACGCAGTATTTT.

The genes are TRBV6-4 and TRBJ1-2; 12 nucleotides align to TRBD1. The germline V gene encodes CDR1 MRHNA and CDR2 SNTAGT. The CDR3 consists of 15 residues. V dropped 2 bases and J dropped 7; count of bases not matched to a gene: 5. CDR3 region: CASSDGTGGSSGYTF. The DNA for the CDR3 is TGTGCCAGCAGTGACGGGACAGGGGGCTCGTCTGGCTACACCTTC.

The chain combines TRBV27 with TRBJ1-5; 8 positions match TRBD1. The CDR3 has 13 amino acids. With 6 bases clipped from V and 4 bases from J, the junction kept 2 bases outside the gene matches. Germline CDR1 reads MNHEY; CDR2 reads SMNVEV (reference sequence). The CDR3 spells CASRDRANQPQHF. The CDR3 DNA is TGTGCCAGCAGGGACAGGGCGAATCAGCCCCAGCATTTT.

The V call is TRBV11-2, the J call TRBJ2-3, with 11 bases fitting TRBD2. Trimming removed 1 base from V and 0 bases from J; junction bases left unmatched: 0. The CDR3 contains 16 residues. CDR1 is SGHAT, CDR2 FQNNGV, per germline. CDR3 amino acids: CASSLASGGSTDTQYF. The DNA of the CDR3 is TGTGCCAGCAGCTTAGCTAGCGGGGGGAGCACAGATACGCAGTATTTT.

J is TRBJ2-2 and V is TRBV7-9; no definite D call. Trimming took off 1 base at V and 8 bases at J, with 8 bases between the two ends. CDR3 length: 13 amino acids. The germline gives CDR1 SEHNR, CDR2 FQNEAQ (reference sequence). CDR3 nucleotide sequence: TGTGCCAGCAGCTTAGTGCTGACTGGGGAGCTGTTTTTT. Its translation: CASSLVLTGELFF. The complete variable domain, with remaining parts taken from reference TRBV7-9 and TRBJ2-2, reads DTGVSQNPRHKITKRGQNVTFRCDPISEHNRLYWYRQTLGQGPEFLTYFQNEAQLEKSRLLSDRFSAERPKGSFSTLEIQRTEQGDSAMYLCASSLVLTGELFFGEGSRLTVL.

The chain has TRBV6-5 and TRBJ1-2, with D perhaps matching TRBD1 (5 bases). V lost 8 bases and J 3 bases, leaving 7 bases between the germline ends. The V gene's germline CDR1 is MNHEY and CDR2 SVGAGI. This CDR3 is 11 amino acids long. The DNA of the CDR3 is TGTGCCAGCGAAGGGGACTATGGCTACACCTTC. It yields the protein CASEGDYGYTF.

The rearrangement joins TRBV28 to TRBJ1-2, with D unresolved. The germline V and J ends were trimmed by 3 bases and 4 bases, with 12 bases remaining between them. Germline CDR1 MDHEN, CDR2 SYDVKM. The CDR3 covers 14 residues. The CDR3 loop reads CASSLGGSGYGYTF. The CDR3 nucleotides are TGTGCCAGCAGTTTGGGAGGGTCGGGCTATGGCTACACCTTC.

A single count supports this clone. This chain links TRBV19 with TRBJ2-5; perhaps TRBD2 as D (5 bases). CDR1 and CDR2 from the germline V gene are LNHDA and SQIVND (reference sequence). Trimming pared 5 bases from V and 4 bases from J, leaving 17 bases between. The CDR3 loop spans 15 amino acids. The CDR3 DNA reads as TGTGCCAGTAGTCGTAACGGGGTGTTGGGAGAGACCCAGTACTTC. Residues: CASSRNGVLGETQYF.

The chain uses TRBV29-1 and TRBJ2-7, with TRBD1 matching 9 bases. The CDR3 covers 16 residues. J was trimmed by 0 bases and V by 1 base; bases with no gene match: 7. CDR1 is SQVTM, CDR2 ANQGSEA, per germline. As DNA, the CDR3 is TGCAGCGTTGAAGTTGGGACAGGGATTTTCTCCTACGAGCAGTACTTC. Translated: CSVEVGTGIFSYEQYF.

Here the CDR3 DNA reads TGCGCCAGCAGCTCCTTATTTAGCTCCTACAATGAGCAGTTCTTC. Protein sequence: CASSSLFSSYNEQFF. The chain combines TRBV5-1 with TRBJ2-1; D is uncertain. Germline-derived CDR1 and CDR2 are SGHRS and YFSETQ. This CDR3 has 15 residues. The V end lost 3 bases, the J end lost 0 bases, and 10 bases lay between the germline ends.

The chain uses TRBV5-4 and TRBJ2-5; 8 positions agree with TRBD2. The junction had 10 bases not matched to a gene; V was cut back by 1 base and J by 5 bases. The germline V gene has CDR1 SGHNT and CDR2 YYREEE (reference sequence). This CDR3 is built from 16 residues. The CDR3 sequence: CASSLLVAGSRETQYF. CDR3 coding DNA: TGTGCCAGCAGCTTGTTGGTAGCGGGGTCTCGGGAGACCCAGTACTTC.

V gene TRBV27 combines with J gene TRBJ1-3; 8 positions agree with TRBD1. With V trimmed by 2 bases and J by 3 bases, 6 bases remained unmatched. The CDR3 totals 16 residues. CDR1 MNHEY and CDR2 SMNVEV come from the germline V gene (reference sequence). CDR3 sequence: CASSLAGQGSGNTIYF. The CDR3 DNA is TGTGCCAGCAGTTTAGCAGGACAGGGTAGTGGAAACACCATATATTTT.

Details on this clone: The junction differs from germline at one of its ends, possibly a read error. The chain is built from TRBV7-9 and TRBJ1-1; 8 nucleotides line up with TRBD1. In germline, CDR1 is SEHNR, CDR2 FQNEAQ (reference sequence). The CDR3 totals 17 residues. This CDR3 reads CSSSLGQGGVTDTEAFF. The CDR3 region has the DNA TGTTCCAGCAGCTTAGGACAGGGTGGAGTTACGGACACTGAAGCTTTCTTT.

The V and J genes are TRBV5-1 and TRBJ1-5; a weak D match, TRBD1 (6 bases). This CDR3 comprises 14 residues. Germline lookup yields CDR1 SGHRS and CDR2 YFSETQ. V was cut by 4 bases and J by 7 bases, with 15 bases left in between. CDR3 coding DNA: TGCGCCAGCAGCAGGGAAGGGGGTGCACAGCCCCAGCATTTT. Translation gives CASSREGGAQPQHF.